This T cell receptor (beta chain) stems from a study of blood T cell repertoires in COVID-19. Sequenced by immunoSEQ multiplex PCR; TCRdb stores in-frame clones only, minus some. The repertoire holds about 150,000 clones, with roughly 81% as singletons. Losses at the gene ends were 7 bases for V and 2 bases for J; bases not matched to a gene: 3. Germline V gives CDR1 MNHNY, CDR2 SVGAGI (reference sequence). CDR3 length: 16 residues. This receptor was identified in a human donor with acute or convalescent COVID-19. The donor label of this sample is uncertain. V is TRBV6-6 and J is TRBJ2-6; 12 bases fit TRBD1. The source material was peripheral blood. This CDR3 is CASIGTGGAGANVLTF. Here the CDR3 DNA reads TGTGCCAGCATTGGGACAGGGGGCGCTGGGGCCAACGTCCTGACTTTC.